Listed below are T cell receptor beta chains from one sample, sequenced in a study of shared clonotypes between healthy human individuals. The data were produced by immunoSEQ multiplex PCR, yet TCRdb's version contains in-frame clones alone and is incomplete. The sample lists about 580,000 clones, roughly 98% occurring once. Material: naive CD8+ T cells sorted from blood. These receptors all stem from a man aged 25 to 40 in good health. Both conserved end residues are trimmed from each CDR3.

cdr3_aa: ASSSAGPWGNEQF
j_call: TRBJ2-1
v_call: TRBV28

cdr3_aa: ASSAGLNTGELF
j_call: TRBJ2-2
v_call: TRBV27

cdr3_aa: ASSPPGGSGELF
j_call: TRBJ2-2
v_call: TRBV18

cdr3_aa: ASSQLSSGANVLT
j_call: TRBJ2-6
v_call: TRBV4-2

cdr3_aa: ASRTGQAYTDTQY
j_call: TRBJ2-3
v_call: TRBV11-2

cdr3_aa: ASSGSHREPQH
j_call: TRBJ1-5
v_call: TRBV27

cdr3_aa: ASSQSGAPQGDTQY
j_call: TRBJ2-3
v_call: TRBV4-1

cdr3_aa: ASSLVADSEQY
j_call: TRBJ2-7
v_call: TRBV7-9

cdr3_aa: ASSVGVQVEQF
j_call: TRBJ2-1
v_call: TRBV9

cdr3_aa: ASSLSVLRTEEDTQY
j_call: TRBJ2-3
v_call: TRBV11-2

cdr3_aa: ASSISPLAGGNNEQF
j_call: TRBJ2-1
v_call: TRBV19

cdr3_aa: ASSLGGGQPQH
j_call: TRBJ1-5
v_call: TRBV27

cdr3_aa: ASSTPLAGQETQY
j_call: TRBJ2-5
v_call: TRBV11-3

cdr3_aa: SVARDTKNTEAF
j_call: TRBJ1-1
v_call: TRBV29-1

cdr3_aa: ASSLGEPGQGSF
j_call: TRBJ1-1
v_call: TRBV5-1

cdr3_aa: ASTPSGSFNEQF
j_call: TRBJ2-1
v_call: TRBV19

cdr3_aa: VFAGGDQPQH
j_call: TRBJ1-5
v_call: TRBV7-6

cdr3_aa: ASSKPGGNTEAF
j_call: TRBJ1-1
v_call: TRBV27

cdr3_aa: ASSQEGGPGEGRQETQY
j_call: TRBJ2-5
v_call: TRBV4-1

cdr3_aa: ASSYLGRAADGYT
j_call: TRBJ1-2
v_call: TRBV6-5